Detailed here is one T cell receptor beta chain. The antigen is undetermined. TCRdb ran MiXCR on the RT-PCR reads and lists one entry per CDR3 protein. The table has roughly 650,000 distinct CDR3 sequences, about 14% seen once. The record originates from a study of response to subunit inactivated influenza vaccine. With 1 base removed from V and 9 bases from J, the gap between germline ends came to 7 bases. The CDR3 is 13 residues long. Germline V gene data show CDR1 as SGHDN and CDR2 as FVKESK. General study findings and limits: Authors suggested seasonal influenza vaccinations each recruit few new T cells.

The chain has TRBV14 and TRBJ1-6; no firm D call. This specimen was PBMCs from blood, taken less than 15 days before vaccination. This clonotype originated in a middle-aged man who received an inactivated influenza vaccine. The CDR3 sequence is CASSQVSSSPLHF. The CDR3, as DNA: TGTGCCAGCAGCCAAGTATCTAGTTCACCCCTCCACTTT.